Each of the 16 T cell receptor beta chains below was sequenced from the same sample in a study of T cell responses to AZD1222 COVID-19 vaccine. Measured with immunoSEQ multiplex PCR; TCRdb has only the in-frame clones, and not every one. The data contain around 120,000 clones, 75% to 85% of them seen just once; the ten biggest clones take up roughly a quarter. Sample: peripheral blood, taken 28 days after the second AZD1222 dose. These receptors all stem from an adult who received the AZD1222 COVID-19 vaccine.

This clone was detected a few times. An end of the junction differs from the germline gene, which may be a read error. The rearrangement joins TRBV29-1 to TRBJ2-7; 10 bases agree with TRBD2. In germline, CDR1 is SQVTM, CDR2 ANQGSEA. The CDR3 is 13 amino acids. For the CDR3, the DNA is TGCAGCGTGGAAGCGGGGGGGCGGAGAGAGCAGTACTTC. As protein: CSVEAGGRREQYF.

The J gene is TRBJ2-7, the V gene TRBV7-2; D might be TRBD1 (5 bases). The CDR3 sequence is 14 residues long. The germline CDR1 and CDR2 sequences are SGHTA and FQGNSA. Trimming shortened V by 5 bases and J by 5 bases, and 16 bases separated the two germline ends. In DNA, the CDR3 is TGTGCCAGCAGCCTGGCGTCCTGGGGCAACGAGCAGTACTTC. The encoded protein is CASSLASWGNEQYF.

V gene TRBV7-2 combines with J gene TRBJ1-4; the match to TRBD1 covers 9 bases. Trimming at V came to 5 bases and at J to 3 bases, leaving 10 bases not matched to a gene. CDR3 length: 17 amino acids. Per germline, CDR1 SGHTA and CDR2 FQGNSA. Here the CDR3 DNA reads TGTGCCAGCAGCACTCCGGGACAGGGTTATTCTAATGAAAAACTGTTTTTT. Its protein is CASSTPGQGYSNEKLFF.

The V gene is TRBV9, the J gene TRBJ1-5; D is ambiguous. The CDR3 runs 15 residues. CDR1 SGDLS and CDR2 YYNGEE come from the germline V gene. Trimming removed 4 bases at V and 5 bases at J, with 16 bases between. The CDR3 reads CASSLMDSADQPQHF. In DNA form, the CDR3 reads TGTGCCAGCAGCCTCATGGATTCGGCCGATCAGCCCCAGCATTTT. The full variable domain, rest sourced from reference TRBV9 and TRBJ1-5, is DSGVTQTPKHLITATGQRVTLRCSPRSGDLSVYWYQQSLDQGLQFLIQYYNGEERAKGNILERFSAQQFPDLHSELNLSSLELGDSALYFCASSLMDSADQPQHFGDGTRLSIL.

This sequence joins TRBV30 and TRBJ2-4; 8 bases line up with TRBD1. Germline V gives CDR1 GTSNPN, CDR2 SVGIG (reference sequence). V was clipped by 1 base and J by 4 bases; unmatched bases: 6. The CDR3 length is 15 residues. CDR3 in amino acids: CAWSAFRDRKNIQYF. In DNA form, the CDR3 reads TGTGCCTGGAGTGCGTTCCGGGACAGGAAAAACATTCAGTACTTC.

The gene calls are TRBV6-2 or TRBV6-3 and TRBJ1-1, with D unclear. Trimming removed 3 bases at V and 1 base at J, with 12 bases between. The CDR3 has 15 amino acids. Germline V gene data show CDR1 as MNHEY and CDR2 as SVGEGT. The chain's CDR3 is CASSYQYPPNTEAFF. CDR3 nucleotides: TGTGCCAGCAGTTATCAATATCCGCCGAACACTGAAGCTTTCTTT.

The CDR3 coding sequence is TGTGCCAGCAGCGTGACAGGGAAAAGCTCTGGAAACACCATATATTTT. This codes for CASSVTGKSSGNTIYF. This chain joins TRBV9 and TRBJ1-3; TRBD1 matches at 7 bases. This CDR3 comprises 16 residues. Trimming at V came to 2 bases and at J to 0 bases, leaving 5 bases not matched to a gene. The germline CDR1 and CDR2 sequences are SGDLS and YYNGEE.

The rearrangement joins TRBV3-1 (or the pseudogene TRBV3-2) to TRBJ1-1; 7 bases agree with TRBD1. V lost 0 bases and J lost 8; bases outside the gene matches: 9. The CDR3 sequence is 15 residues long. The germline V gene has CDR1 LGHDT and CDR2 YNNKEL (reference sequence). CDR3: CASSQEDRLYPEAFF. The CDR3 region has the DNA TGTGCCAGCAGCCAAGAGGACAGGTTATACCCCGAAGCTTTCTTT.

This chain connects TRBV5-6 to TRBJ1-5, with D unclear. From germline, CDR1 is SGHDT and CDR2 YYEEEE. With 0 bases removed from V and 6 bases from J, the gap between germline ends came to 4 bases. This CDR3 spans 12 amino acids. This CDR3 reads CASSLGVQPQHF. In DNA form, the CDR3 reads TGTGCCAGCAGCTTGGGGGTTCAGCCCCAGCATTTT.

The rearrangement joins TRBV5-6 to TRBJ1-1; D gene unclear. Germline V gene sequence: CDR1 SGHDT, CDR2 YYEEEE. CDR3 size: 12 residues. Trimming left V 0 bases short and J 10 bases short, with 10 bases between. The CDR3: CASSLGQRVAFF. DNA for the CDR3: TGTGCCAGCAGCTTGGGCCAGCGGGTAGCTTTCTTT.

V is TRBV7-2 and J is TRBJ2-1, with TRBD2 identical over 10 bases. The germline V gene has CDR1 SGHTA and CDR2 FQGNSA. V shed 5 bases, J shed 4 bases, and the junction held 5 bases outside the gene matches. The CDR3 consists of 15 residues. The CDR3, as DNA: TGTGCCAGCAGCGCCCTAGCGGGGGAATACAATGAGCAGTTCTTC. This gives the protein CASSALAGEYNEQFF. Filled out from reference TRBV7-2 and TRBJ2-1, the complete variable domain reads GAGVSQSPSNKVTEKGKDVELRCDPISGHTALYWYRQSLGQGLEFLIYFQGNSAPDKSGLPSDRFSAERTGGSVSTLTIQRTQQEDSAVYLCASSALAGEYNEQFFGPGTRLTVL.

The CDR3 here is CASRQGNYEQYF. CDR3 in DNA: TGTGCCAGCCGACAGGGAAACTACGAGCAGTACTTC. The chain recombines TRBV6-5 with TRBJ2-7, with 7 bases that match TRBD1. The germline V gene has CDR1 MNHEY and CDR2 SVGAGI. The CDR3 contains 12 residues. J lost 3 bases, V lost 8 bases, and 4 bases had no gene match.

About this clone: Other DNA sequences in this specimen translate into the identical CDR3. The chain combines TRBV12-3 or TRBV12-4 with TRBJ1-2, with unresolved D. Trimming removed 3 bases from V and 2 bases from J, with 7 bases in between. The CDR3 loop spans 13 amino acids. As DNA, the CDR3 is TGTGCCAGCAGTTTGGGCGGGAACTATGGCTACACCTTC. It encodes CASSLGGNYGYTF.

The CDR3 protein is CASSVDGGASNQPQHF. CDR3 coding DNA: TGTGCCAGCAGCGTAGATGGGGGCGCAAGCAATCAGCCCCAGCATTTT. This chain uses TRBV9 with TRBJ1-5, with a possible D match to TRBD1 (6 bases). V lost 0 bases, J lost 1 base, and 11 bases lay in between. Germline assignment: CDR1 SGDLS and CDR2 YYNGEE. The CDR3 runs to 16 residues.

The chain joins TRBV15 to TRBJ1-1, with D hard to call. Per germline, CDR1 LNHNV and CDR2 YYDKDF (reference sequence). Trimming took 3 bases from V and 1 from J, leaving 12 bases between them. This CDR3 is 15 amino acids long. This CDR3 reads CATSSPLRKNTEAFF. CDR3 bases: TGTGCCACCAGCAGCCCCTTACGTAAGAACACTGAAGCTTTCTTT.

V is TRBV15 and J is TRBJ1-4; D unclear. V lost 1 base and J 0 bases, leaving 9 bases between the germline ends. This CDR3 spans 16 amino acids. In germline, CDR1 is LNHNV, CDR2 YYDKDF (reference sequence). The CDR3 is CATSRGALATNEKLFF. The CDR3 DNA sequence: TGTGCCACCAGCAGAGGCGCCCTTGCAACTAATGAAAAACTGTTTTTT.